Shown below are 27 T cell receptor beta chains from a single sample sequenced in a study of cytomegalovirus exposure and HLA in healthy donors. PCR used 60 Vbeta primers and 13 Jbeta primers. TCRdb's copy holds only in-frame clones and misses some; the assay was immunoSEQ multiplex PCR. The repertoire shows some 60,000 clones; the top ten hold approximately 5.1%. The sample consisted of PBMCs. The receptors stem from a man aged 25 to 40 in good health and CMV-seropositive.

The chain couples TRBV18 to TRBJ2-6; D possibly corresponds to TRBD2 (6 bases). Deletions cut 1 base from V and 0 bases from J, with 7 bases between. The germline CDR1 and CDR2 sequences are KGHSH and LQKENI. The CDR3 extends over 16 amino acids. The DNA of the CDR3 is TGTGCCAGCTCACCACGGGAGGCCTCTGGGGCCAACGTCCTGACTTTC. Translated, it gives CASSPREASGANVLTF.

The genes are TRBV9 and TRBJ2-1, with TRBD2 as a possible D gene (6 bases). The germline CDR1 and CDR2 sequences are SGDLS and YYNGEE. CDR3 length: 12 residues. V shed 2 bases and J shed 8 bases, with 8 bases lying between them. CDR3 DNA: TGTGCCAGCAGCGTGGGGACTTATGAGCAGTTCTTC. Residues: CASSVGTYEQFF.

Points on this clone: Other DNA sequences from this sample encode an identical CDR3 as well. The V and J genes are TRBV4-1 and TRBJ2-5, with 7 bases fitting TRBD2. Germline V CDR1 and CDR2: MGHRA, YSYEKL. This CDR3 spans 15 amino acids. Trimming took 0 bases from V and 7 from J; bases not matched to a gene: 8. The CDR3 DNA reads TGCGCCAGCAGCCAAGAGGGGTCAGGGAGGGTGACCCAGTACTTC. It specifies CASSQEGSGRVTQYF.

V is TRBV27 and J is TRBJ2-7; TRBD1 aligns across 9 bases. CDR3 length equals 14 residues. CDR1 is MNHEY and CDR2 is SMNVEV in the germline V gene (reference sequence). Trimming removed 4 bases from V and 5 bases from J; junction bases left unmatched: 6. As DNA, the CDR3 is TGTGCCAGCAGTTCCGCGGGACAGGGAAACGAGCAGTACTTC. This codes for CASSSAGQGNEQYF.

The chain is built from TRBV19 and TRBJ1-2, with TRBD1 identical over 7 bases. The CDR3 spans 15 residues. Trimming removed 6 bases from V and 6 bases from J; junction bases left unmatched: 13. CDR1 LNHDA and CDR2 SQIVND come from the germline V gene (reference sequence). CDR3 in amino acids: CASRAPRGPDDGYTF. CDR3 DNA: TGTGCCAGTAGGGCCCCAAGGGGGCCGGATGATGGCTACACCTTC.

DNA of the CDR3: TGCAGCGTTGAGTCAGGGGGAGCTGAAGCTTTCTTT. Translated: CSVESGGAEAFF. The chain is built from TRBV29-1 and TRBJ1-1; 7 nucleotides line up with TRBD1. The germline CDR1 and CDR2 sequences are SQVTM and ANQGSEA. Trimming removed 3 bases from V and 6 bases from J; junction bases left unmatched: 4. The CDR3 extends over 12 amino acids.

The chain combines TRBV2 with TRBJ2-1; 7 bases agree with TRBD2. J gave up 5 bases and V 6 bases, and 13 bases lay outside the gene matches. The CDR3 loop spans 16 amino acids. Germline values: CDR1 SNHLY, CDR2 FYNNEI. CDR3 nucleotide sequence: TGTGCCAGCAGCCTCCGACTAGCACAGACCGACAATGAGCAGTTCTTC. Amino acids: CASSLRLAQTDNEQFF.

V gene TRBV13 combines with J gene TRBJ2-1; 11 positions agree with TRBD2. V dropped 5 bases and J dropped 8; count of bases not matched to a gene: 8. Germline V gene lookup returns CDR1 PRHDT and CDR2 FYEKMQ (reference sequence). The CDR3 is made up of 15 amino acids. The CDR3 DNA follows: TGTGCCAGCAGCCCCGCTAGCGGGGGGTTCGATGAGCAGTTCTTC. This sequence encodes CASSPASGGFDEQFF.

This sequence joins TRBV4-2 and TRBJ1-1; 7 positions match TRBD1. Germline V CDR1 and CDR2: LGHNA, YNFKEQ. After removal of 4 bases from V and 6 bases from J, the junction contained 8 bases not matched to a gene. CDR3 length: 14 residues. The CDR3 spells CASSRRQGQSEAFF. CDR3 DNA sequence: TGTGCCAGCAGCCGCCGACAGGGACAATCTGAAGCTTTCTTT.

V and J are TRBV9 and TRBJ2-1, with D possibly matching TRBD1 (7 bases). The CDR3 runs 15 residues. CDR1 is SGDLS and CDR2 is YYNGEE in the germline V gene. The germline V and J ends were trimmed by 7 bases and 1 base, with 15 bases remaining between them. The CDR3 region is CASGGWDSSYNEQFF. CDR3 in DNA: TGTGCCAGCGGGGGGTGGGACAGTTCCTACAATGAGCAGTTCTTC.

The V call is TRBV9, the J call TRBJ2-2, with 7 bases that match TRBD2. The germline V gene has CDR1 SGDLS and CDR2 YYNGEE. The CDR3 extends over 17 amino acids. V was clipped by 4 bases and J by 5 bases; unmatched bases: 14. In DNA, the CDR3 is TGTGCCAGCAGCCCACATCTGGGGGGGGATTTTACCGGGGAGCTGTTTTTT. It translates to CASSPHLGGDFTGELFF.

The V gene is TRBV6-1, the J gene TRBJ1-1; D is ambiguous. V shed 11 bases and J shed 1 base, with 14 bases lying between them. The germline gives CDR1 MNHNS, CDR2 SASEGT. The CDR3 spans 13 residues. DNA for the CDR3: TGTGCCTCTTACGCAGGCTCGAACACTGAAGCTTTCTTT. Protein: CASYAGSNTEAFF.

This chain joins TRBV19 and TRBJ1-5; a weak D match, TRBD1 (5 bases). The CDR3 is made up of 14 amino acids. V was trimmed by 6 bases and J by 7 bases, leaving 16 bases between them. Looked up from germline, CDR1 is LNHDA and CDR2 is SQIVND (reference sequence). Here the CDR3 DNA reads TGTGCCAGTAGGCCACGGGGGTTTGGACAGCCCCAGCATTTT. Protein: CASRPRGFGQPQHF.

The CDR3 here is CASSYSSTRDASSAFF. The CDR3 nucleotides are TGTGCCAGCAGTTACTCATCCACCAGGGATGCAAGCTCAGCTTTCTTT. V and J are TRBV6-5 and TRBJ1-1; D is possibly TRBD1 (5 bases). The germline gives CDR1 MNHEY, CDR2 SVGAGI. The CDR3 length is 16 residues. Trimming stripped 0 bases from V and 10 bases from J, with 21 bases between.

The J gene is TRBJ2-7, the V gene TRBV2, with D unclear. The ends were cut back, 2 bases at V and 3 bases at J, with 11 bases in the middle. Germline CDR1 reads SNHLY; CDR2 reads FYNNEI. The CDR3 consists of 14 residues. The CDR3 nucleotides are TGTGCCAGCAGTGAATTGAGGTCTCTCTACGAGCAGTACTTC. It yields the protein CASSELRSLYEQYF.

The V gene is TRBV11-3, the J gene TRBJ1-1; D may be TRBD1 (5 bases). In germline, CDR1 is SGHNT, CDR2 YENEEA. Between the trimmed V and J ends, which lost 3 bases and 3 bases, there was a span of 11 bases. CDR3 length: 14 residues. This CDR3 reads CASSLQGFDTEAFF. The DNA for the CDR3 is TGTGCCAGCAGCTTGCAGGGATTCGACACTGAAGCTTTCTTT.

The CDR3 DNA reads as TGCGCCAGCAGCTTTGGACTGATGAACACTGAAGCTTTCTTT. Protein product: CASSFGLMNTEAFF. This chain connects TRBV5-1 to TRBJ1-1; D ambiguous. Germline CDR1 and CDR2: SGHRS and YFSETQ. V shed 2 bases and J shed 0 bases, with 8 bases lying between them. This CDR3 contains 14 residues.

The genes are TRBV14 and TRBJ2-7, with 9 bases lining up with TRBD2. Losses at the gene ends were 5 bases for V and 5 bases for J; bases not matched to a gene: 7. CDR1 is SGHDN and CDR2 is FVKESK in the germline V gene. This CDR3 region has 14 residues. The CDR3 bases are TGTGCCAGCAGCGAGGGGGGACTAGCTGACGAGCAGTACTTC. It codes for CASSEGGLADEQYF.

This sequence joins TRBV30 and TRBJ1-2; no clear D. The CDR3 is 14 amino acids. In germline, CDR1 is GTSNPN, CDR2 SVGIG (reference sequence). Trimming cost V 5 bases and J 8 bases, with 21 bases left between them. CDR3 sequence reads: CAWDPTLGAGGYTF. CDR3 nucleotide sequence: TGTGCCTGGGACCCCACACTGGGAGCAGGAGGCTACACCTTC.

The chain combines TRBV6-6 with TRBJ2-7; TRBD2 matches 7 bases. There are 14 residues in the CDR3. Germline CDR1 MNHNY, CDR2 SVGAGI (reference sequence). With V trimmed by 6 bases and J by 4 bases, 9 bases remained unmatched. This CDR3 is CASSHAGVEYEQYF. The DNA of the CDR3 is TGTGCCAGCAGCCACGCGGGAGTTGAGTACGAGCAGTACTTC.

The chain recombines TRBV10-3 with TRBJ2-7, with 9 nucleotides matching TRBD1. This CDR3 contains 14 residues. V trimming: 3 bases; J trimming: 2 bases; junction bases outside the gene matches: 2. CDR1 ENHRY and CDR2 SYGVKD come from the germline V gene. This chain's CDR3 is CAISDRQGAYEQYF. Here the CDR3 DNA reads TGTGCCATCAGTGATAGACAGGGGGCCTACGAGCAGTACTTC.

This rearrangement joins TRBV6-6 to TRBJ2-1; TRBD1 might be the D (5 bases). V lost 2 bases, J lost 5 bases, and 13 bases lay in between. Germline values: CDR1 MNHNY, CDR2 SVGAGI (reference sequence). The CDR3 is 15 residues long. The CDR3 loop is CASSYEAGKNNEQFF. CDR3 nucleotides: TGTGCCAGCAGTTACGAGGCAGGGAAAAACAATGAGCAGTTCTTC.

The chain joins TRBV19 to TRBJ1-5; TRBD1 might be the D (6 bases). The CDR3 spans 16 residues. The ends were cut back, 9 bases at V and 0 bases at J, with 18 bases in the middle. CDR1 LNHDA and CDR2 SQIVND come from the germline V gene (reference sequence). In DNA, the CDR3 is TGTGCCAGCCAAAGCAGGGGACGGTCTAGCAATCAGCCCCAGCATTTT. Translated: CASQSRGRSSNQPQHF.

The chain carries TRBV30 and TRBJ1-1; D not resolved. The CDR3 is 13 residues long. The germline V and J ends were trimmed by 5 bases and 2 bases, with 12 bases remaining between them. Germline lookup yields CDR1 GTSNPN and CDR2 SVGIG (reference sequence). CDR3 bases: TGTGCCTGGGGGCAGGTCATTAACACTGAAGCTTTCTTT. Amino acid sequence: CAWGQVINTEAFF.

The chain uses TRBV19 and TRBJ1-5; perhaps TRBD1 as D (5 bases). Trimming took off 3 bases at V and 4 bases at J, with 13 bases between the two ends. The CDR3 contains 15 residues. CDR1 and CDR2 (germline): LNHDA, SQIVND (reference sequence). The chain's CDR3 is CASSMGKRGNQPQHF. For the CDR3, the DNA is TGTGCCAGTAGTATGGGGAAAAGGGGTAATCAGCCCCAGCATTTT.

CDR3 in amino acids: CASSLEGGRGTQYF. The DNA for the CDR3 is TGCGCCAGCAGCTTGGAGGGAGGAAGGGGGACCCAGTACTTC. V and J are TRBV5-1 and TRBJ2-5, with D perhaps TRBD2 (6 bases). This CDR3 has 14 amino acids. V was clipped by 0 bases and J by 7 bases, with 13 bases between them. CDR1 and CDR2 from the germline V gene are SGHRS and YFSETQ.

The V and J genes are TRBV6-5 and TRBJ2-2; 10 positions agree with TRBD1. CDR3 length equals 13 residues. Germline V lookup: CDR1 MNHEY, CDR2 SVGAGI. V trimming: 8 bases; J trimming: 3 bases; junction bases outside the gene matches: 0. The CDR3 protein is CASGTGDTGELFF. Written as DNA, the CDR3 is TGTGCCAGCGGGACAGGGGACACCGGGGAGCTGTTTTTT.